This T cell receptor (beta chain) was observed in a study of blood T cell repertoires in COVID-19. Study as a whole: COVID-19 samples from acute and convalescent phases originated in the United States, Italy and Spain. The analysed material was cDNA or gDNA that came from T cells, B-cell-depleted T cells, or PBMCs.

CDR3 length: 17 residues. Germline V gives CDR1 LNHDA, CDR2 SQIVND (reference sequence). Trimming at V came to 4 bases and at J to 0 bases, leaving 2 bases not matched to a gene. Some clones are missing from TCRdb's copy, which holds only in-frame ones; the method was immunoSEQ multiplex PCR. The sample lists approximately 150,000 clones; approximately 83% were seen once. This sequence originates from a man in his sixties or seventies who had recovered from COVID-19. This sequence joins TRBV19 and TRBJ2-2; TRBD2 agrees at 13 bases. The sample consisted of peripheral blood. The chain's CDR3 is CASSRGTSGTNTGELFF. In nucleotides, the CDR3 is TGTGCCAGTAGTAGGGGGACTAGCGGGACGAACACCGGGGAGCTGTTTTTT.